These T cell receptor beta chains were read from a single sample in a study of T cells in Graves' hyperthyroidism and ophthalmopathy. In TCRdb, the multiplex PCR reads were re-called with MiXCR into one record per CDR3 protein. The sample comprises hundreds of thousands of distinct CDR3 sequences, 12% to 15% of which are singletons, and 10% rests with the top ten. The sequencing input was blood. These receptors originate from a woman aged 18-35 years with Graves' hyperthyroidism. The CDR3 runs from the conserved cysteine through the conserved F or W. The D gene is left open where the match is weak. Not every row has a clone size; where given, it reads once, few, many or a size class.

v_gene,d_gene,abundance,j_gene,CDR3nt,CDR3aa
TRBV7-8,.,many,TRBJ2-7,TGTGCCAGCAGCTTACGCAAGGACAGCTCCTACGAGCAGTACTTC,CASSLRKDSSYEQYF
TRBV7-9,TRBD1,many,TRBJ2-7,TGTGCCAGCAGCCAACCGGGACAGGAGTCCTACGAGCAGTACTTC,CASSQPGQESYEQYF
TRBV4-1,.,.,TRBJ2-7,TGCGCCAGCAGCCAAGTTGGCGCAGGGTGGGACGAGCAGTACTTC,CASSQVGAGWDEQYF
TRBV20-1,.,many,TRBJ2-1,TGCAGTGCTAGAGATATCGGGAGAACCTACAATGAGCAGTTCTTC,CSARDIGRTYNEQFF
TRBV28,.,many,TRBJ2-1,TGTGCCAGCAGTTTACCCCGGGGCAGCTCCTACAATGAGCAGTTCTTC,CASSLPRGSSYNEQFF
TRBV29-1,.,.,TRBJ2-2,TGCAGCGTTGAAGATAGGGCAGGGGCGACCTCGAACACTGGGGAGCTGTTTTTT,CSVEDRAGATSNTGELFF
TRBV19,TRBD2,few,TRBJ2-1,TGTGCCAGTAGTCTGTGGACTAGCGGGAGTTACAATGAGCAGTTCTTC,CASSLWTSGSYNEQFF
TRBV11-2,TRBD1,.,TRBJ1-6,TGTGCCAGCAGCTTAAGGGGCCCGGGACAGGGGCGGTCACCCCTCCACTTT,CASSLRGPGQGRSPLHF
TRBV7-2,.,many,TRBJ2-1,TGTGCCAGCAGCTATCAGCAGGGGGGTGAGCAGTTCTTC,CASSYQQGGEQFF
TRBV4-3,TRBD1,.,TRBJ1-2,TGCGCCAGCAGCCAAGATCTCGGGACAGGGACTTTCTATGGCTACACCTTC,CASSQDLGTGTFYGYTF
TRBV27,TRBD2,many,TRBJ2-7,TGTGCCAGCAGAGGGCTAGCGGGCAGCAAACCCTACGAGCAGTACTTC,CASRGLAGSKPYEQYF
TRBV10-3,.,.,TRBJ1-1,TGTGCCATCAGTGAATCCGAAGGCCCCGTGGCTTTCTTT,CAISESEGPVAFF
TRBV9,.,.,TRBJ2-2,TGTGCCAGCAGCGTTGGGGACGCGAACACCGGGGAGCTGTTTTTT,CASSVGDANTGELFF
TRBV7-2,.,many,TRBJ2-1,TGTGCCAGCAGCTTCCGGGACCCTCATGGCAATGAGCAGTTCTTC,CASSFRDPHGNEQFF
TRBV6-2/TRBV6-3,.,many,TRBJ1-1,TGTGCCAGCAGTTTTAATGAGTGGATGCGGAACACTGAAGCTTTCTTT,CASSFNEWMRNTEAFF
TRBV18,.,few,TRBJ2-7,TGTGCCAGCTCAGAGCTGAGCGGCTACCCCTACGAGCAGTACTTC,CASSELSGYPYEQYF